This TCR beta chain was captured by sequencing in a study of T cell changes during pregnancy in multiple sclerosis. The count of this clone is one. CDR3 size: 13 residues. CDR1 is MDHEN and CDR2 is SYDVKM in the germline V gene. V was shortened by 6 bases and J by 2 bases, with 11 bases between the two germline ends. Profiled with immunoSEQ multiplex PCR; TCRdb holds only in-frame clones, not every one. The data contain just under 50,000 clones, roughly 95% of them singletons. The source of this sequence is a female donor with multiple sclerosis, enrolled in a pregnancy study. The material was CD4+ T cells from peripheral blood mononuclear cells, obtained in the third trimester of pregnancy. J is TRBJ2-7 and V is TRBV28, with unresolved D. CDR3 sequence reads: CASRPRVPYEQYF. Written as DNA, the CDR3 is TGTGCCAGCAGACCCCGGGTCCCCTACGAGCAGTACTTC.